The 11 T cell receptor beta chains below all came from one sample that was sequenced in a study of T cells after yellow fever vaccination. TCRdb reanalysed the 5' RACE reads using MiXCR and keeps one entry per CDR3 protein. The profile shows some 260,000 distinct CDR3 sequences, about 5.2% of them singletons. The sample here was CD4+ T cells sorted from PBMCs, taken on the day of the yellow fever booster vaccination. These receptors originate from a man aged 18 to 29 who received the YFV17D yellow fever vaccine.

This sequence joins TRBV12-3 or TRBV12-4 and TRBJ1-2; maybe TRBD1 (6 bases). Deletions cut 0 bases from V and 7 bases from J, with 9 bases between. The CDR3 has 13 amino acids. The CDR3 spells CASSLAGAAGYTF. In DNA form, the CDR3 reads TGTGCCAGCAGTTTAGCGGGGGCGGCTGGCTACACCTTC.

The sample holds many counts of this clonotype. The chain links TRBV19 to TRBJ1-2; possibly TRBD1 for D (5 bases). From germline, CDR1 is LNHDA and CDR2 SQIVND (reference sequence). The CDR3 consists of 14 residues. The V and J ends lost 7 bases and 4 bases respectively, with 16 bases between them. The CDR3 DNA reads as TGTGCCAGTACTCCTACGTGGGGGACCTATGGCTACACCTTC. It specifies CASTPTWGTYGYTF.

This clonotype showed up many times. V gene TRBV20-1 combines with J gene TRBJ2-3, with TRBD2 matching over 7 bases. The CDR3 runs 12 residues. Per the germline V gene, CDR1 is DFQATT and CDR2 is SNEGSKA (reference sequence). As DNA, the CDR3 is TGCAAAGCTAGCGGAGACACAGATACGCAGTATTTT. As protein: CKASGDTDTQYF.

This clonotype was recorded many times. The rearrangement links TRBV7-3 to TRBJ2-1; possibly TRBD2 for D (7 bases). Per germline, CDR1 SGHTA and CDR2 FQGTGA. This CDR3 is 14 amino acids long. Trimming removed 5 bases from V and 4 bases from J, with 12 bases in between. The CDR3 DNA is TGTGCCAGCAGCAGGGGGGGACTATACAATGAGCAGTTCTTC. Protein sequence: CASSRGGLYNEQFF. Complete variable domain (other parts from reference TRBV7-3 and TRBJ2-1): GAGVSQTPSNKVTEKGKYVELRCDPISGHTALYWYRQSLGQGPEFLIYFQGTGAADDSGLPNDRFFAVRPEGSVSTLKIQRTERGDSAVYLCASSRGGLYNEQFFGPGTRLTVL.

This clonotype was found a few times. The CDR3 reads CASSLDMINTEAFF. CDR3 in DNA: TGTGCCAGCAGTCTCGACATGATTAACACTGAAGCTTTCTTT. The chain employs TRBV12-3 or TRBV12-4 and TRBJ1-1; D is undetermined. V lost 5 bases and J lost 2, with 12 bases in between. The CDR3 is 14 amino acids.

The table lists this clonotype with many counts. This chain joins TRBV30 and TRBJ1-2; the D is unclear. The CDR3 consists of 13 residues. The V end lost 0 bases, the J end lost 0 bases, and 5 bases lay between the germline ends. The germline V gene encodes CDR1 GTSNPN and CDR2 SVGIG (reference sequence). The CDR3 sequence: CAWSVEANYGYTF. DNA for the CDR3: TGTGCCTGGAGTGTGGAAGCTAACTATGGCTACACCTTC.

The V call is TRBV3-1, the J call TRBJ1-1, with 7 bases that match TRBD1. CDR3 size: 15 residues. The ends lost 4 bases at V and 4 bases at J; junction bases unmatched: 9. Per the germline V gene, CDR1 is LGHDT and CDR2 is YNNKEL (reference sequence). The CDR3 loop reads CASSPRQGRGTEAFF. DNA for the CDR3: TGTGCCAGCAGCCCCCGACAGGGCCGAGGCACTGAAGCTTTCTTT.

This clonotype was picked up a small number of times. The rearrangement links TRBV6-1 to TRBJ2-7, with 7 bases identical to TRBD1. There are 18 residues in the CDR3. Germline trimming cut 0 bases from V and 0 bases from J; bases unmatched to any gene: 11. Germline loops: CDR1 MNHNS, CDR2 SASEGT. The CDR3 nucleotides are TGTGCCAGCAGTGAAGCAGGGACAGTGAAACGTTTCTCCTACGAGCAGTACTTC. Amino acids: CASSEAGTVKRFSYEQYF.

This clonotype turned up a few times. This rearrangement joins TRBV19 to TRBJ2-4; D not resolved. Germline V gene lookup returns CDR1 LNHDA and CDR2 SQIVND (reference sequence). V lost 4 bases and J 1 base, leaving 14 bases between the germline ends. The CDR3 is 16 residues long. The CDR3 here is CASSTPALGAKNIQYF. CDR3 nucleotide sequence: TGTGCCAGTAGTACACCCGCCCTTGGGGCCAAAAACATTCAGTACTTC.

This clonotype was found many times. CDR3 in amino acids: CASSPGTGYNEQFF. The CDR3 DNA is TGTGCCAGCAGCCCGGGGACAGGGTACAATGAGCAGTTCTTC. V and J are TRBV5-5 and TRBJ2-1; TRBD1 agrees at 9 bases. V lost 4 bases, J lost 4 bases, and 3 bases stayed unmatched. Germline-derived CDR1 and CDR2 are SGHKS and YYEKEE (reference sequence). CDR3 length equals 14 residues.

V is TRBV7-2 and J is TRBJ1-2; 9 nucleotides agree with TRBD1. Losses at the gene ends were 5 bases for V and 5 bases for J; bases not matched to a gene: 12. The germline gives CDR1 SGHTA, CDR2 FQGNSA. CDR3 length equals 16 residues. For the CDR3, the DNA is TGTGCCAGCAGCGTAACGCCGGGACAGGGCGGGTATGGCTACACCTTC. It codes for CASSVTPGQGGYGYTF. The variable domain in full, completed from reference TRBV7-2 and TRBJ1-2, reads GAGVSQSPSNKVTEKGKDVELRCDPISGHTALYWYRQSLGQGLEFLIYFQGNSAPDKSGLPSDRFSAERTGGSVSTLTIQRTQQEDSAVYLCASSVTPGQGGYGYTFGSGTRLTVV.